Reported below is one TCR beta chain. Its target is not known. The sample comes from a study of post-analysis software for immune sequencing data. Study details: As for disease course, relapsing-remitting, secondary progressive and progressive-relapsing multiple sclerosis were all included.

Findings and caveats of the study: Strong co-clustering by F measure was evident for samples that had been prepared in the same batch. Patients with multiple sclerosis recorded significantly lower normalized Chao1 diversity than controls, the study found. Higher frequency in patients than in controls was seen for five TRBV segments, with TRBV5-6, TRBV5-1 and TRBV20-1 among them.

Per the germline V gene, CDR1 is SEHNR and CDR2 is FQNEAQ (reference sequence). Trimming removed 4 bases at V and 8 bases at J, with 20 bases between. This CDR3 has 15 amino acids. The library was made from cDNA and included unique molecular identifiers. TCRdb re-called the PCR reads through MiXCR, storing one row per CDR3 protein. The table has about 820,000 distinct CDR3 sequences, 53% seen once. The chain employs TRBV7-9 and TRBJ1-2; D call uncertain. Input material: blood. The clonotype was recovered from a girl aged 10 to 17 with multiple sclerosis. The CDR3 sequence: CASSSPPGGLRGYTF. CDR3 nucleotides: TGTGCCAGCAGCTCCCCTCCTGGCGGCCTGCGGGGCTACACCTTC.